One and the same sample provided the 29 T cell receptor beta chains below, sequenced in a study of blood T cell repertoires in COVID-19. Clones were read by immunoSEQ multiplex PCR, and TCRdb kept only the in-frame ones, dropping some. The sample includes a few hundred thousand clones, around 83% of them seen just once. Sequencing used peripheral blood. These receptors came from a woman in her fifties or sixties with acute or convalescent COVID-19.

This rearrangement joins TRBV2 to TRBJ2-5, with D unresolved. V was pared by 6 bases and J by 3 bases, with 5 bases between. This CDR3 is 11 amino acids long. Per the germline V gene, CDR1 is SNHLY and CDR2 is FYNNEI. For the CDR3, the DNA is TGTGCCAGCAGCCCAGAAGAGACCCAGTACTTC. This codes for CASSPEETQYF.

The chain joins TRBV9 to TRBJ2-5; TRBD1 matches at 7 bases. This CDR3 is 15 amino acids long. The germline V gene has CDR1 SGDLS and CDR2 YYNGEE. V trimming: 0 bases; J trimming: 4 bases; junction bases outside the gene matches: 6. CDR3 protein: CASSVAGTEGETQYF. In DNA form, the CDR3 reads TGTGCCAGCAGCGTAGCCGGGACAGAGGGAGAGACCCAGTACTTC.

The chain couples TRBV5-4 to TRBJ1-1; D unclear. The CDR3 is 15 amino acids. With 0 bases removed from V and 1 base from J, the gap between germline ends came to 10 bases. Germline CDR1 is SGHNT and CDR2 is YYREEE (reference sequence). CDR3 bases: TGTGCCAGCAGCTTGGTCGGCAGAGGGAACACTGAAGCTTTCTTT. As protein: CASSLVGRGNTEAFF.

On this clone: Other nucleotide sequences in the sample specify the same CDR3. V is TRBV5-1 and J is TRBJ2-5, with 7 bases that match TRBD1. The CDR3 contains 13 residues. The germline CDR1 and CDR2 sequences are SGHRS and YFSETQ. Trimming removed 5 bases from V and 3 bases from J; junction bases left unmatched: 4. CDR3 sequence (DNA): TGCGCCAGCAGATTTGACAGGGAAGAGACCCAGTACTTC. Translation: CASRFDREETQYF.

This clone came up a few times. V usage is TRBV12-3 or TRBV12-4 and J usage is TRBJ1-3; D gene uncertain. V was trimmed by 1 base and J by 2 bases, leaving 3 bases between them. This CDR3 spans 13 amino acids. CDR3 sequence reads: CASSLGPGNTIYF. Written as DNA, the CDR3 is TGTGCCAGCAGTTTAGGGCCTGGAAACACCATATATTTT.

The chain combines TRBV19 with TRBJ2-1; 7 bases match TRBD2. The CDR3 runs to 12 residues. Germline V CDR1 and CDR2: LNHDA, SQIVND (reference sequence). J lost 8 bases, V lost 6 bases, and 4 bases had no gene match. CDR3 sequence reads: CASSLRGDEQFF. The CDR3 region has the DNA TGTGCCAGTAGCCTCCGGGGGGATGAGCAGTTCTTC.

The J gene is TRBJ2-7, the V gene TRBV6-2 or TRBV6-3; D possibly corresponds to TRBD2 (5 bases). CDR3 length equals 15 residues. V gave up 4 bases and J gave up 2 bases, with 15 bases separating them. The germline gives CDR1 MNHEY, CDR2 SVGEGT. The CDR3 loop reads CASSLGTRGTYEQYF. The CDR3 region has the DNA TGTGCCAGCAGTTTGGGCACTCGAGGGACCTACGAGCAGTACTTC.

This clone was detected a few times. The chain uses TRBV7-9 and TRBJ1-5; 8 nucleotides align to TRBD1. CDR1 SEHNR and CDR2 FQNEAQ come from the germline V gene (reference sequence). This CDR3 spans 14 amino acids. With V trimmed by 6 bases and J by 5 bases, 6 bases remained unmatched. This CDR3 is CASSRGQVHQPQHF. The DNA of the CDR3 is TGTGCCAGCAGTCGGGGACAGGTCCATCAGCCCCAGCATTTT. The full variable domain, rest sourced from reference TRBV7-9 and TRBJ1-5, is DTGVSQNPRHKITKRGQNVTFRCDPISEHNRLYWYRQTLGQGPEFLTYFQNEAQLEKSRLLSDRFSAERPKGSFSTLEIQRTEQGDSAMYLCASSRGQVHQPQHFGDGTRLSIL.

The gene calls are TRBV3-1 (or the pseudogene TRBV3-2) and TRBJ2-2, with a tentative D call TRBD1 (5 bases). From germline, CDR1 is LGHDT and CDR2 YNNKEL (reference sequence). The CDR3 is made up of 13 amino acids. Trimming cost V 4 bases and J 6 bases, with 9 bases left between them. The CDR3 loop is CASSPQGSGELFF. The CDR3 nucleotides read TGTGCCAGCAGCCCCCAGGGATCCGGGGAGCTGTTTTTT.

The genes are TRBV5-4 and TRBJ2-1; 7 nucleotides match TRBD1. V lost 1 base to trimming and J lost 0 bases; unmatched junction nucleotides: 7. This CDR3 contains 17 residues. Germline CDR1 SGHNT, CDR2 YYREEE (reference sequence). The CDR3 sequence is CASSLRRGKGSYNEQFF. In DNA form, the CDR3 reads TGTGCCAGCAGCTTGCGCAGGGGGAAGGGCTCCTACAATGAGCAGTTCTTC.

The rearrangement joins TRBV5-1 to TRBJ1-4; TRBD1 agrees at 8 bases. The junction had 10 bases not matched to a gene; V was cut back by 5 bases and J by 4 bases. The CDR3 is made up of 16 amino acids. CDR1 SGHRS and CDR2 YFSETQ come from the germline V gene. CDR3 in DNA: TGCGCCAGCAGTTCCGCGAGGACAGGGAATAATGAAAAACTGTTTTTT. It yields the protein CASSSARTGNNEKLFF.

V is TRBV7-9 and J is TRBJ2-7; possible D gene TRBD1, 6 bases. The V gene lost 5 bases and the J gene lost 0 bases, with 17 bases spanning the gap. This CDR3 region has 16 residues. From germline, CDR1 is SEHNR and CDR2 FQNEAQ (reference sequence). This CDR3 is CASSNPPDRSSYEQYF. CDR3 sequence (DNA): TGTGCCAGCAGCAACCCGCCAGACAGGAGCTCCTACGAGCAGTACTTC.

For this clone: Compared with germline, one end of the junction differs, possibly owing to a read error. The CDR3 DNA reads as TGTGCCAGCAGCCAGTCAGGACAGGGGGCGATAAGGATCTTC. Protein sequence: CASSQSGQGAIRIF. This chain connects TRBV3-1 (or the pseudogene TRBV3-2) to TRBJ2-1, with 11 bases matching TRBD1. Germline assignment: CDR1 LGHDT and CDR2 YNNKEL (reference sequence). The CDR3 runs to 14 residues.

This chain uses TRBV11-3 with TRBJ2-1; 11 bases map to TRBD2. The trim removed 6 bases at V and 6 bases at J, leaving 7 bases unmatched. The germline CDR1 and CDR2 sequences are SGHNT and YENEEA. The CDR3 has 15 amino acids. CDR3 in DNA: TGTGCCAGCAGTAGCGGGAGGGCCAGATTCAATGAGCAGTTCTTC. This codes for CASSSGRARFNEQFF.

CDR3 sequence (DNA): TGTGCCAGCAGCTTCTTCCCCTACGAGCAGTACTTC. It specifies CASSFFPYEQYF. The chain joins TRBV12-3 or TRBV12-4 to TRBJ2-7; D not certain. Trimming left V 6 bases short and J 2 bases short, with 8 bases between. The CDR3 is made up of 12 amino acids.

V is TRBV9 and J is TRBJ1-6; D is ambiguous. Deletions cut 8 bases from V and 8 bases from J, with 14 bases between. The germline V gene encodes CDR1 SGDLS and CDR2 YYNGEE. The CDR3 totals 13 residues. CDR3 coding DNA: TGTGCCAGTCAGGCGGAGGGCGATTCACCCCTCCACTTT. Translating it yields CASQAEGDSPLHF.

The V gene is TRBV27, the J gene TRBJ1-2; 7 bases line up with TRBD1. This CDR3 comprises 12 residues. Germline-derived CDR1 and CDR2 are MNHEY and SMNVEV (reference sequence). Losses at the gene ends were 4 bases for V and 8 bases for J; bases not matched to a gene: 4. The CDR3 loop is CASSYGGGGYTF. CDR3 nucleotides: TGTGCCAGCAGTTACGGAGGGGGCGGCTACACCTTC.

The CDR3 loop is CASSPLGGTGNTIYF. CDR3 in DNA: TGTGCCAGCAGTCCCCTCGGGGGAACTGGAAACACCATATATTTT. This rearrangement joins TRBV28 to TRBJ1-3; TRBD1 is a possible D gene (5 bases). This CDR3 contains 15 residues. Trimming took off 5 bases at V and 2 bases at J, with 13 bases between the two ends. Germline assignment: CDR1 MDHEN and CDR2 SYDVKM.

The rearrangement uses TRBV18 and TRBJ2-3; TRBD2 might be the D (5 bases). CDR3 size: 14 residues. Germline lookup yields CDR1 KGHSH and CDR2 LQKENI. V gave up 5 bases and J gave up 7 bases, with 16 bases separating them. The CDR3 here is CASSTSRWENTQYF. DNA for the CDR3: TGTGCCAGCTCAACCTCAAGGTGGGAGAATACGCAGTATTTT.

This rearrangement joins TRBV10-3 to TRBJ2-1; possibly TRBD1 for D (6 bases). In germline, CDR1 is ENHRY, CDR2 SYGVKD. V was clipped by 3 bases and J by 5 bases, with 11 bases between them. The CDR3 sequence is 14 residues long. The CDR3 reads CAISDSGGDNEQFF. CDR3 DNA: TGTGCCATCAGTGATAGTGGGGGCGACAATGAGCAGTTCTTC.

The chain links TRBV7-2 to TRBJ1-3; 7 positions agree with TRBD1. After removal of 5 bases from V and 0 bases from J, the junction contained 4 bases not matched to a gene. Germline V lookup: CDR1 SGHTA, CDR2 FQGNSA. The CDR3 is 15 amino acids. The CDR3 bases are TGTGCCAGCAGCGCGGGACAGCTCTCTGGAAACACCATATATTTT. It codes for CASSAGQLSGNTIYF.

This CDR3 reads CASSLKGAYGELFF. The CDR3 DNA follows: TGTGCCAGCAGTTTAAAGGGGGCTTACGGGGAGCTGTTTTTT. The rearrangement uses TRBV27 and TRBJ2-2, with 7 bases identical to TRBD1. This CDR3 region has 14 residues. CDR1 is MNHEY and CDR2 is SMNVEV in the germline V gene (reference sequence). With 2 bases clipped from V and 7 bases from J, the junction kept 4 bases outside the gene matches.

This clone was seen just once. CDR3: CASSSGQTLTDTQYF. In DNA, the CDR3 is TGCGCCAGCAGCTCGGGACAGACCCTCACAGATACGCAGTATTTT. The V and J genes are TRBV5-1 and TRBJ2-3, with 7 bases matching TRBD1. Germline V gene lookup returns CDR1 SGHRS and CDR2 YFSETQ. The CDR3 is 15 amino acids. V shed 3 bases and J 2 bases; nucleotides not matched to a gene: 6.

This rearrangement joins TRBV19 to TRBJ1-4, with D unresolved. Germline CDR1 is LNHDA and CDR2 is SQIVND (reference sequence). The V end lost 5 bases, the J end lost 8 bases, and 15 bases lay between the germline ends. The CDR3 is made up of 14 amino acids. CDR3 in amino acids: CASSLRVVEEKLFF. The CDR3, as DNA: TGTGCCAGTAGTCTGCGGGTGGTAGAGGAAAAACTGTTTTTT.

Only one count was recorded for this clone. This sequence joins TRBV5-5 and TRBJ2-3; 8 nucleotides line up with TRBD1. The CDR3 spans 16 residues. The germline gives CDR1 SGHKS, CDR2 YYEKEE (reference sequence). V lost 4 bases and J lost 2; bases outside the gene matches: 9. The CDR3 spells CASSTAGTGSTDTQYF. CDR3 coding DNA: TGTGCCAGCAGCACCGCCGGGACAGGCTCCACAGATACGCAGTATTTT.

This clone came up once. The gene calls are TRBV4-3 and TRBJ2-6; no clear D. The CDR3 is 15 amino acids. Germline assignment: CDR1 LGHNA and CDR2 YSLEER. V lost 6 bases to trimming and J lost 3 bases, with 12 bases between them. The CDR3 sequence is CASSNLVGGANVLTF. CDR3 DNA sequence: TGCGCCAGCAGTAATCTTGTCGGTGGGGCCAACGTCCTGACTTTC.

This clone showed up just once. The chain links TRBV13 to TRBJ1-3, with 10 bases aligning to TRBD1. The germline V gene has CDR1 PRHDT and CDR2 FYEKMQ (reference sequence). With 2 bases clipped from V and 11 bases from J, the junction kept 9 bases outside the gene matches. The CDR3 contains 15 residues. CDR3 residues: CASSLYGTGAEPIYF. For the CDR3, the DNA is TGTGCCAGCAGCTTATACGGGACAGGGGCCGAACCCATATATTTT.

V is TRBV5-6 and J is TRBJ2-2; 8 bases map to TRBD1. This CDR3 comprises 15 residues. CDR1 is SGHDT and CDR2 is YYEEEE in the germline V gene. V lost 4 bases and J lost 3; bases outside the gene matches: 5. CDR3 loop: CASSPRGRDTGELFF. The CDR3 DNA follows: TGTGCCAGCAGCCCCAGGGGGCGCGACACCGGGGAGCTGTTTTTT. Supplemented by reference TRBV5-6 and TRBJ2-2, the full variable domain reads DAGVTQSPTHLIKTRGQQVTLRCSPKSGHDTVSWYQQALGQGPQFIFQYYEEEERQRGNFPDRFSGHQFPNYSSELNVNALLLGDSALYLCASSPRGRDTGELFFGEGSRLTVL.

This clone has only a few counts. The V gene is TRBV30, the J gene TRBJ1-1, with D maybe TRBD1 (6 bases). Germline V gene sequence: CDR1 GTSNPN, CDR2 SVGIG (reference sequence). With 3 bases removed from V and 0 bases from J, the gap between germline ends came to 17 bases. The CDR3 length is 16 residues. CDR3 coding DNA: TGTGCCTGGAGAAGACGGACAGCCGTCATGAACACTGAAGCTTTCTTT. This sequence encodes CAWRRRTAVMNTEAFF.